A single sample gave rise to the 3 T cell receptor beta chains below, sequenced in a study of blood T cells in healthy people across ages. The second PCR ran roughly 7 to 12 cycles with a sample-barcoded 5' primer and J-beta primers. In TCRdb, the 5' RACE reads were re-called with MiXCR into one record per CDR3 protein. The sample contains roughly 1.5 million distinct CDR3 sequences, 40% to 45% of which appear only once. The sample was blood. The receptors stem from a woman aged 18-29 years in good health.

This clonotype was observed a handful of times. The rearrangement joins TRBV4-3 to TRBJ1-4, with 7 bases that match TRBD1. J lost 3 bases, V lost 2 bases, and 9 bases had no gene match. Germline V gives CDR1 LGHNA, CDR2 YSLEER. This CDR3 contains 17 residues. The CDR3 DNA follows: TGCGCCAGCAGCCAAAGCCAGACAGGGTGGGCTAATGAAAAACTGTTTTTT. Amino acids: CASSQSQTGWANEKLFF.

The V and J genes are TRBV5-1 and TRBJ2-5, with TRBD2 identical over 7 bases. CDR3 length equals 20 residues. The germline gives CDR1 SGHRS, CDR2 YFSETQ. The trim removed 3 bases at V and 0 bases at J, leaving 20 bases unmatched. The CDR3: CASSSNILKSLAANQETQYF. The CDR3 DNA reads as TGCGCCAGCAGCTCCAATATCCTTAAGAGTCTAGCGGCTAACCAAGAGACCCAGTACTTC.

This clonotype was recorded a few times. CDR3 DNA sequence: TGCGCCAGCAGCCAAAGACAGGGGATCGATGGCTACACCTTC. Translated: CASSQRQGIDGYTF. V and J are TRBV4-1 and TRBJ1-2; TRBD1 matches 8 bases. J gave up 6 bases and V 2 bases, and 5 bases lay outside the gene matches. From germline, CDR1 is MGHRA and CDR2 YSYEKL. The CDR3 consists of 14 residues.